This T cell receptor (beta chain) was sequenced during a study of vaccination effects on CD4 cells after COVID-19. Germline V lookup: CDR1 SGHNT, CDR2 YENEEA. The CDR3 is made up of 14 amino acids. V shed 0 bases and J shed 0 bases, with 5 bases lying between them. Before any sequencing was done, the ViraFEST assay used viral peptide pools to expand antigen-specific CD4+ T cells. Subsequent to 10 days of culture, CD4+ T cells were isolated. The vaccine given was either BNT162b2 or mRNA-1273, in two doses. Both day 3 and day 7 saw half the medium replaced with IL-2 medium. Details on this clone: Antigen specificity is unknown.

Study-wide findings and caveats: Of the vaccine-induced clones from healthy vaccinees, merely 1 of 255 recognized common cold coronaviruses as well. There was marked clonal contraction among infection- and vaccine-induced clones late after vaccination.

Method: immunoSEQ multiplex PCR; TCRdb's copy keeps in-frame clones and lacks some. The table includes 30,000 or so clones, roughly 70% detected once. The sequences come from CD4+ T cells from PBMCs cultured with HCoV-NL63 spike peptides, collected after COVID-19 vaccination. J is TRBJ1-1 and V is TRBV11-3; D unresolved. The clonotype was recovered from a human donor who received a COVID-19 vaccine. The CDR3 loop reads CASSLDSLNTEAFF. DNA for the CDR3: TGTGCCAGCAGCTTAGACAGCCTGAACACTGAAGCTTTCTTT.